This TCR beta chain was identified during a study of blood T cell repertoires in COVID-19. Study summary: COVID-19 samples from acute and convalescent phases originated in the United States, Italy and Spain. PBMCs, B-cell-depleted T cells, or T cells were the source of the cDNA or gDNA that made up the material.

CDR1 is SEHNR and CDR2 is FQNEAQ in the germline V gene (reference sequence). The length of the CDR3 is 14 residues. The trim removed 3 bases at V and 2 bases at J, leaving 3 bases unmatched. Produced via immunoSEQ multiplex PCR; TCRdb's table is partial and in-frame only. The data show about 100,000 clones, 80% seen once. The source material was peripheral blood. The chain joins TRBV7-9 to TRBJ1-1; 7 bases agree with TRBD1. The TCR sequence derives from a human donor in a cohort sampled during active COVID-19. Here the CDR3 reads CASSLGQPNTEAFF. In DNA form, the CDR3 reads TGTGCCAGCAGCTTGGGACAGCCTAACACTGAAGCTTTCTTT.